This T cell receptor beta chain was recovered during a study of cytomegalovirus exposure and HLA in healthy donors. General observations from the study: The dataset shows that most TCR sequences were rare, while some public TCRs occurred in many donors. Across donors, presence/absence analyses took sequencing depth to be roughly uniform. Later analysis suggested most CMV-associated TCR beta chains were HLA-restricted.

Trimming removed 5 bases from V and 5 bases from J, with 9 bases in between. The CDR3 loop spans 12 amino acids. Germline loops: CDR1 MDHEN, CDR2 SYDVKM. The table lists this clone with a count of one. Its cognate antigen is unknown. A multiplex PCR was run with 60 Vbeta primers and 13 Jbeta primers. Assay: immunoSEQ multiplex PCR; the TCRdb copy retains only in-frame clones and omits some. This repertoire shows over 150,000 clones, about 81% found once; its top ten account for approximately 0.87%. This TCR came from a girl aged 2 to 10 in good health and CMV-seropositive. Sequencing input: PBMCs. The chain employs TRBV28 and TRBJ1-2; D is possibly TRBD1 (6 bases). The CDR3 loop reads CASSPGQYGYTF. The CDR3 DNA is TGTGCCAGCAGTCCGGGACAATATGGCTACACCTTC.